This T cell receptor beta chain was obtained from a study of cytomegalovirus exposure and HLA in healthy donors. This CDR3 has 13 amino acids. The germline V gene has CDR1 SEHNR and CDR2 FQNEAQ (reference sequence). The V gene lost 4 bases and the J gene lost 3 bases, with 10 bases spanning the gap. As for this clone: What it binds is not known.

Points from the study as a whole: Altogether, 150 or so TCR beta chains were recorded as cytomegalovirus-associated. A prior analysis recorded that most TCR beta V segments were productive about 87% or about 30% of the time. According to a later analysis, donors in an Asian-associated ancestry cluster reportedly had fewer N-insertions than the roughly 640-donor mean.

Primers for the PCR totalled 60 Vbeta and 13 Jbeta. Clones were sequenced by immunoSEQ multiplex PCR, and TCRdb holds only the in-frame ones, with some missing. The data hold 100,000 to 120,000 clones, with approximately 80% observed a single time. The clonotype comes from a male donor in good health and CMV-seronegative. The specimen was PBMCs. The rearrangement uses TRBV7-9 and TRBJ2-7; tentative D call: TRBD2 (5 bases). The CDR3 loop is CASSYGLNYEQYF. In DNA form, the CDR3 reads TGTGCCAGCAGCTACGGACTGAACTACGAGCAGTACTTC. Looking up the rest from reference TRBV7-9 and TRBJ2-7 gives the full variable domain: DTGVSQNPRHKITKRGQNVTFRCDPISEHNRLYWYRQTLGQGPEFLTYFQNEAQLEKSRLLSDRFSAERPKGSFSTLEIQRTEQGDSAMYLCASSYGLNYEQYFGPGTRLTVT.